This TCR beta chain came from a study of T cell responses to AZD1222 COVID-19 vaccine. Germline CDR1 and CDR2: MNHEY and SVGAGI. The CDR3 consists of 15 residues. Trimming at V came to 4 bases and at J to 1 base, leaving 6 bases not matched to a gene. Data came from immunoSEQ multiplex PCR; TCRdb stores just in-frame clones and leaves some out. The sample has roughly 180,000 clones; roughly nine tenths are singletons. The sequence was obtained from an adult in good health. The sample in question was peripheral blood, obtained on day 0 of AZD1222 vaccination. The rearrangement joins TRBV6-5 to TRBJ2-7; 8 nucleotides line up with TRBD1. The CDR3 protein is CASSSQGDESYEQYF. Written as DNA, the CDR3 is TGTGCCAGCAGTTCACAGGGGGACGAATCCTACGAGCAGTACTTC.